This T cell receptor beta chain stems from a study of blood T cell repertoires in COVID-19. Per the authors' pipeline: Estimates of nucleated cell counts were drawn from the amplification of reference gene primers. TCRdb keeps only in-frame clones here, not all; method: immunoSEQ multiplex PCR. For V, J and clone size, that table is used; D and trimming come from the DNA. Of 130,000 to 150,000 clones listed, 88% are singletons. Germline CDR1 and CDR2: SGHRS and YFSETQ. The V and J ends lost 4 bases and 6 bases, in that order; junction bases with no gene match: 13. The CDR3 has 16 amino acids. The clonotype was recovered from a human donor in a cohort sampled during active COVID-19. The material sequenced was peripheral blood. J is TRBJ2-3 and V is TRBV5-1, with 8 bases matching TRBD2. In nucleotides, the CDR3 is TGCGCCAGCAGCACGGGGGGTCCAGCGGGAGTGGATACGCAGTATTTT. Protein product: CASSTGGPAGVDTQYF.